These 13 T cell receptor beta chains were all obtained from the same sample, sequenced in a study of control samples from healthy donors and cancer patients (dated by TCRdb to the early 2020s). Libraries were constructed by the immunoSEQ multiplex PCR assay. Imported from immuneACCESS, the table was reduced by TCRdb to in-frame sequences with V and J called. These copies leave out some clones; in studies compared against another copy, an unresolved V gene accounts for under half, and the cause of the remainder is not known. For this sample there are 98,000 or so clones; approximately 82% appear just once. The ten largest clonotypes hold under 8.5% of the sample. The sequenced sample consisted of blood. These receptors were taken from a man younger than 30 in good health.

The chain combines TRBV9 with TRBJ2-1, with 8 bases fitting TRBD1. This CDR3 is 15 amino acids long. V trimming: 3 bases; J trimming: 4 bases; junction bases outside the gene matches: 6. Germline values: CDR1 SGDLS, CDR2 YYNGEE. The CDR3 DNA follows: TGTGCCAGCAGCGAGACAGGGGCAACGTACAATGAGCAGTTCTTC. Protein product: CASSETGATYNEQFF. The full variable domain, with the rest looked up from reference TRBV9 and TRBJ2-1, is DSGVTQTPKHLITATGQRVTLRCSPRSGDLSVYWYQQSLDQGLQFLIQYYNGEERAKGNILERFSAQQFPDLHSELNLSSLELGDSALYFCASSETGATYNEQFFGPGTRLTVL.

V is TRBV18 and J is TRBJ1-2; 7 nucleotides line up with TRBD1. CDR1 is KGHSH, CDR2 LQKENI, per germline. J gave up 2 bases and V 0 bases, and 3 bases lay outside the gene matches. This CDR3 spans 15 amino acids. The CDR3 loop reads CASSPPRQGNYGYTF. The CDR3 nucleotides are TGTGCCAGCTCACCACCCCGACAGGGAAACTATGGCTACACCTTC.

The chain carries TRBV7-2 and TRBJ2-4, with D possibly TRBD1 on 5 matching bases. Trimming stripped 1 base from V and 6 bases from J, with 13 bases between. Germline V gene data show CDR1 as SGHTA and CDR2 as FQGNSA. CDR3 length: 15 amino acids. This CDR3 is CASSLEIGALNIQYF. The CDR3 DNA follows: TGTGCCAGCAGCTTAGAAATAGGGGCTTTAAACATTCAGTACTTC.

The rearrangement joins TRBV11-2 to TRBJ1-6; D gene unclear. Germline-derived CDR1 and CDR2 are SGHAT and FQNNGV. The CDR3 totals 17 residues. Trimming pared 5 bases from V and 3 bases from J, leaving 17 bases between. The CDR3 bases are TGTGCCAGCAGCCGGGGATACTCACTTAACTATAATTCACCCCTCCACTTT. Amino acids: CASSRGYSLNYNSPLHF.

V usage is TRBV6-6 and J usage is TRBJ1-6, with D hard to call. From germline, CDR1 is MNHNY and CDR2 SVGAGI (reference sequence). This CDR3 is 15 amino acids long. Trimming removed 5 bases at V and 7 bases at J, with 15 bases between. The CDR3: CASSLNEGTNSPLHF. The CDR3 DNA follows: TGTGCCAGCAGTCTCAATGAGGGAACCAATTCACCCCTCCACTTT.

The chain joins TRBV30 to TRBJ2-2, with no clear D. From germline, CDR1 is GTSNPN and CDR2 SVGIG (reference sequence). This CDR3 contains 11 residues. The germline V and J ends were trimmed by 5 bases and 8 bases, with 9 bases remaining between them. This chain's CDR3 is CAWAKVGELFF. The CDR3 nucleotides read TGTGCCTGGGCCAAAGTAGGGGAGCTGTTTTTT.

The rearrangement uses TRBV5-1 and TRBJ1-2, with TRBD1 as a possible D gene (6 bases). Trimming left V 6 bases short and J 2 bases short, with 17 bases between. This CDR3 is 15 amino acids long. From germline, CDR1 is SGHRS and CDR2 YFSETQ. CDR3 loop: CASTADSSSNYGYTF. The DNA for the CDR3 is TGCGCCAGCACAGCGGACAGTTCTTCAAACTATGGCTACACCTTC.

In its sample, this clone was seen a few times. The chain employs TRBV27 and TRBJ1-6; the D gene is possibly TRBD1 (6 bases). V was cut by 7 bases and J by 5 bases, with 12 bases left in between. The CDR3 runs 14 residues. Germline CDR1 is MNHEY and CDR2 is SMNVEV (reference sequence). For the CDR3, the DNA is TGTGCCAGCACCTGGGGACAAAATAATTCACCCCTCCACTTT. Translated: CASTWGQNNSPLHF.

This chain's CDR3 is CASSSRTGDNSPLHF. DNA of the CDR3: TGTGCCAGCAGTTCCCGGACAGGGGATAATTCACCCCTCCACTTT. This sequence joins TRBV6-5 and TRBJ1-6; 9 nucleotides match TRBD1. V was clipped by 4 bases and J by 5 bases; unmatched bases: 3. The CDR3 runs 15 residues. CDR1 and CDR2 from the germline V gene are MNHEY and SVGAGI.

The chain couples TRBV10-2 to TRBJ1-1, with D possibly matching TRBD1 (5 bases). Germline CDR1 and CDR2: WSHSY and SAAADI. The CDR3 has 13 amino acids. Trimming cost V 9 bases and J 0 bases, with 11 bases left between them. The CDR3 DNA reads TGCGCCAGTACGACAGTCATGAACACTGAAGCTTTCTTT. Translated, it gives CASTTVMNTEAFF.

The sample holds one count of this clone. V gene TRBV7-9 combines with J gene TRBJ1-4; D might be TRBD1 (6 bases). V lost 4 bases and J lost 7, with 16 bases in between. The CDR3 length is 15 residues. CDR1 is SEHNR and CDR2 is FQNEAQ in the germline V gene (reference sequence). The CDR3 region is CASSSRDTDGEKLFF. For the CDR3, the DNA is TGTGCCAGCAGCTCCAGGGACACGGACGGTGAAAAACTGTTTTTT.

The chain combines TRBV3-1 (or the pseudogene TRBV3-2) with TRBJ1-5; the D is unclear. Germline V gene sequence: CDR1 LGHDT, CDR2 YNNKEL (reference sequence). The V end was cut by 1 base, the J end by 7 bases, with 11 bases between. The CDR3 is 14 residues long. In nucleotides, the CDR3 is TGTGCCAGCAGCCAAGTACACCTCAGACAGCCCCAGCATTTT. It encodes CASSQVHLRQPQHF.

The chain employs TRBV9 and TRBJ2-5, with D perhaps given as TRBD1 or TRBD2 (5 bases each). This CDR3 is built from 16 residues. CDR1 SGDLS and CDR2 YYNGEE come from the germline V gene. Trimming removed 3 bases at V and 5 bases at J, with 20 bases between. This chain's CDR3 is CASSGSRDGPVETQYF. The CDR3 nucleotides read TGTGCCAGCAGCGGTTCTCGGGACGGTCCCGTGGAGACCCAGTACTTC.